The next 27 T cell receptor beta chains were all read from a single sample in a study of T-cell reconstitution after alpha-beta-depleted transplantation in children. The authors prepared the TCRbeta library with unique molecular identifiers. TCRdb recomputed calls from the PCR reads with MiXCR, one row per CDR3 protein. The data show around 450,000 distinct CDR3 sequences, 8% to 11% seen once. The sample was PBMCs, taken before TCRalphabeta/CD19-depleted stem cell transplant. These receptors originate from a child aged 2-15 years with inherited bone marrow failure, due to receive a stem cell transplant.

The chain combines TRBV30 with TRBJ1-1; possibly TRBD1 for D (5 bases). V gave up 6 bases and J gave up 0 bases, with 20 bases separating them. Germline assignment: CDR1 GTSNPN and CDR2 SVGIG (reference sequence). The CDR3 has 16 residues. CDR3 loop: CACNSGASSMNTEAFF. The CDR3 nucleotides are TGTGCCTGTAACAGTGGGGCGTCTTCCATGAACACTGAAGCTTTCTTT.

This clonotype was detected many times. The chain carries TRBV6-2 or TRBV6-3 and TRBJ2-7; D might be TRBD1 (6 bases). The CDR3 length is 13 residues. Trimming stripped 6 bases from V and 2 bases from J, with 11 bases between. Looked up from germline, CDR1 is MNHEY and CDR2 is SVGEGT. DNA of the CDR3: TGTGCCAGCAGACGACAGGTTCCCTACGAGCAGTACTTC. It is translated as CASRRQVPYEQYF.

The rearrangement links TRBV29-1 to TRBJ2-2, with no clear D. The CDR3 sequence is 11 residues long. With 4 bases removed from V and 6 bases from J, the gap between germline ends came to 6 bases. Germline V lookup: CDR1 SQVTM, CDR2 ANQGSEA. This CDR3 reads CSVGLAGELFF. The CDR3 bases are TGCAGCGTTGGGTTGGCCGGGGAGCTGTTTTTT.

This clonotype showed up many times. The CDR3 sequence is CASSPGARGNQPQHF. The CDR3 nucleotides are TGTGCCAGCAGCCCGGGGGCAAGGGGCAATCAGCCCCAGCATTTT. The chain recombines TRBV7-2 with TRBJ1-5, with D perhaps matching TRBD1 (6 bases). V was cut by 5 bases and J by 2 bases, with 13 bases left in between. Germline V gives CDR1 SGHTA, CDR2 FQGNSA. The CDR3 loop spans 15 amino acids.

The CDR3 loop is CASRVGTRGRYGYTF. The CDR3 DNA reads as TGTGCCAGTAGGGTGGGGACAAGGGGTCGCTATGGCTACACCTTC. The chain uses TRBV19 and TRBJ1-2; D possibly corresponds to TRBD1 (6 bases). V was clipped by 6 bases and J by 4 bases, with 18 bases between them. Germline values: CDR1 LNHDA, CDR2 SQIVND (reference sequence). CDR3 size: 15 residues.

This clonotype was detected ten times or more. CDR3 loop: CASSQEGGVGAFF. CDR3 nucleotide sequence: TGTGCCAGCAGCCAAGAAGGGGGGGTCGGGGCTTTCTTT. The genes are TRBV4-2 and TRBJ1-1; perhaps TRBD1 as D (6 bases). Trimming removed 0 bases from V and 11 bases from J, with 13 bases in between. From germline, CDR1 is LGHNA and CDR2 YNFKEQ. The CDR3 runs 13 residues.

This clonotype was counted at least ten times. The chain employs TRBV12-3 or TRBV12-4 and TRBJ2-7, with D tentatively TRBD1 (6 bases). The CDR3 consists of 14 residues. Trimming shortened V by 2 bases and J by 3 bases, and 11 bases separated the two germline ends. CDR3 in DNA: TGTGCCAGCAGTTTAAGGGCCAGGGGCTACGAGCAGTACTTC. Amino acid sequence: CASSLRARGYEQYF.

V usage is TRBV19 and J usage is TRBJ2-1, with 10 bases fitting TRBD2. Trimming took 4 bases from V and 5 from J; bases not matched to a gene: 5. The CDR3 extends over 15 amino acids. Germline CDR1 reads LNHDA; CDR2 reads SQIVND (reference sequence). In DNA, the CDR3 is TGTGCCAGTAGTACCAAGCGGGAGGGTAACAATGAGCAGTTCTTC. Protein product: CASSTKREGNNEQFF.

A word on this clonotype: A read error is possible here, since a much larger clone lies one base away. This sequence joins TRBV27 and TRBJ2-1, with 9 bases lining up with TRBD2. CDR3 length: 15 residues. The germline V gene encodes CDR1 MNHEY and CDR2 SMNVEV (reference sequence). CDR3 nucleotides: TGTACCAGCAGTTTGGGGACTAGCAATTACAATGAGCAGTTCTTC. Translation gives CTSSLGTSNYNEQFF.

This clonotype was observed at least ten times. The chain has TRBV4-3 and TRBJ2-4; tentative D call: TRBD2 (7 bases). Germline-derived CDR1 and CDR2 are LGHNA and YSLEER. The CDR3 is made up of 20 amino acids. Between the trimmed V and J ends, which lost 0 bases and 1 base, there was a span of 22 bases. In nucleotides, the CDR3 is TGCGCCAGCAGCCAAGAGCGGGAGCGTTTCTGGCAGGGGGCCAAAAACATTCAGTACTTC. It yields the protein CASSQERERFWQGAKNIQYF.

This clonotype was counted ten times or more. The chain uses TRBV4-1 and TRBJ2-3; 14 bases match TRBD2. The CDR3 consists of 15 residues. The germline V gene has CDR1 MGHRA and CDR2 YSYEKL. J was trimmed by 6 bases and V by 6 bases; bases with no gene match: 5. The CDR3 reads CASRERTSGRDTQYF. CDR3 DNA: TGCGCCAGCAGGGAACGGACTAGCGGGAGGGATACGCAGTATTTT.

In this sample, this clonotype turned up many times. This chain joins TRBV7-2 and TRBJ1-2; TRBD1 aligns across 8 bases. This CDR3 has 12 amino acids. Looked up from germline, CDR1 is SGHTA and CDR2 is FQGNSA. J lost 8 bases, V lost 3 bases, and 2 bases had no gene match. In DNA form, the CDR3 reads TGTGCCAGCAGCTTCCGACAGGGGGGCTACACCTTC. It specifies CASSFRQGGYTF.

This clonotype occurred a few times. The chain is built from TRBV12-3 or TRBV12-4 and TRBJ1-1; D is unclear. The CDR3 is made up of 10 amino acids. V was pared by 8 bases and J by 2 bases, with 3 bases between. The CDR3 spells CASGNTEAFF. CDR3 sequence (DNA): TGTGCCAGCGGAAACACTGAAGCTTTCTTT.

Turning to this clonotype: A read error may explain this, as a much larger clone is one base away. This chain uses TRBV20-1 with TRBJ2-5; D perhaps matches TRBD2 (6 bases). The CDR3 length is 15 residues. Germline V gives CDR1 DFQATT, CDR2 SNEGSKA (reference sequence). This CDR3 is CSARDWESRRENQYF. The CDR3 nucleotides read TGCAGTGCTAGAGATTGGGAGTCTCGGAGGGAGAACCAGTACTTC.

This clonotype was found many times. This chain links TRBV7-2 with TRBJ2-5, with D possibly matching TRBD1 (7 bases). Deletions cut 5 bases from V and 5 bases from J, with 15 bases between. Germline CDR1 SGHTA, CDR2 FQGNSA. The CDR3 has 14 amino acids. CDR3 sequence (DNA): TGTGCCAGCAGCCCCCACCCAGGGGGGGAGACCCAGTACTTC. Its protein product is CASSPHPGGETQYF.

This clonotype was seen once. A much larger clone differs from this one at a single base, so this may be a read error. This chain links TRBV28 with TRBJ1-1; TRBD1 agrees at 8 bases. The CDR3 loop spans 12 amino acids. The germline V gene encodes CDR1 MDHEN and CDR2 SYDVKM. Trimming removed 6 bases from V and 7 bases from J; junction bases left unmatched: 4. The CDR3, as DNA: TGTGCCAGCAGATGTGGACAGGGTGAAGCTTTCTTT. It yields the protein CASRCGQGEAFF.

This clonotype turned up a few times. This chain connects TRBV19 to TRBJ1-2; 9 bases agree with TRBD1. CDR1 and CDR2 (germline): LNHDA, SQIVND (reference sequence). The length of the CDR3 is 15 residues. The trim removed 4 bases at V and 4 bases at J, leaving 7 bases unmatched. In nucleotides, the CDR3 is TGTGCCAGTAGTACCCCGGGACAGGGCGGCTATGGCTACACCTTC. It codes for CASSTPGQGGYGYTF.

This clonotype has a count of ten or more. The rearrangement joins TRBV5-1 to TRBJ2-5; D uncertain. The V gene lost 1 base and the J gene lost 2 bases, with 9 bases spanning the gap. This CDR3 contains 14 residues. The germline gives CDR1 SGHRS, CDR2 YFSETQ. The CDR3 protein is CASSLISSQETQYF. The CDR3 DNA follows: TGCGCCAGCAGCTTGATCTCTAGTCAAGAGACCCAGTACTTC.

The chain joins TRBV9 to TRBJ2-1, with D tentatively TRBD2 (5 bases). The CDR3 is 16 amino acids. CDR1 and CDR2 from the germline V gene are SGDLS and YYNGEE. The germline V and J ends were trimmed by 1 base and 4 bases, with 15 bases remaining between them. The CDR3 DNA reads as TGTGCCAGCAGCGTATCCCAGAGGCCGGGGTACAATGAGCAGTTCTTC. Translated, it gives CASSVSQRPGYNEQFF.

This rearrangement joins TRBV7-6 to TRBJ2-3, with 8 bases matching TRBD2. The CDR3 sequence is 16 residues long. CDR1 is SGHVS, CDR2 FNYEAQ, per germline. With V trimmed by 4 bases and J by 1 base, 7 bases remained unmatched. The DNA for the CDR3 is TGTGCCAGCAGCTCCCACTGGCGGGAGGGCACAGATACGCAGTATTTT. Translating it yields CASSSHWREGTDTQYF.

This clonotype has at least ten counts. This chain's CDR3 is CASGLARGGNTDTQYF. DNA of the CDR3: TGTGCTAGTGGTTTGGCCCGGGGGGGGAACACAGATACGCAGTATTTT. The chain combines TRBV12-5 with TRBJ2-3; TRBD2 matches at 8 bases. V trimming: 1 base; J trimming: 2 bases; junction bases outside the gene matches: 5. CDR3 length: 16 amino acids. Germline V gene sequence: CDR1 LGHNT, CDR2 FRNRAP.

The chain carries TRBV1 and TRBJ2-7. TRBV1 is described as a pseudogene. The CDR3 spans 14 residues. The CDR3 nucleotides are TGCACCAGCAGCAAATACACTCGCAGCTACGAGCAGTACTTC. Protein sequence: CTSSKYTRSYEQYF.

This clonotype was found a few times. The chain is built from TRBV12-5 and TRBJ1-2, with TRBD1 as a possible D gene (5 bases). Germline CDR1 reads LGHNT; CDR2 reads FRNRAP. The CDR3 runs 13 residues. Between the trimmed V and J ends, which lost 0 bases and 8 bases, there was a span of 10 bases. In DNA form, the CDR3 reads TGTGCTAGTGGTTTGGTACCAAAGGGGGGCTACACCTTC. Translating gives CASGLVPKGGYTF.

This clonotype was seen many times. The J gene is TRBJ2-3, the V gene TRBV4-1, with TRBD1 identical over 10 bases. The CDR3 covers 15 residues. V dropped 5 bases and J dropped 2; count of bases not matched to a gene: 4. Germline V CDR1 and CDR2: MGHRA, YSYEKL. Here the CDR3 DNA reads TGCGCCAGCAGCATCGGGACAGGGGCCACAGATACGCAGTATTTT. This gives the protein CASSIGTGATDTQYF.

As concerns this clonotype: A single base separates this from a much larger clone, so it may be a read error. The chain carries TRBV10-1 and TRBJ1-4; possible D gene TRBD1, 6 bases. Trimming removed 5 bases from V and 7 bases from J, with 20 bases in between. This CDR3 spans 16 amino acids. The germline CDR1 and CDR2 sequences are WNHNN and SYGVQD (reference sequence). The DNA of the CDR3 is TGCGCCAGCAGTACGACAACAGGGTCTTTCGGTGAAAAACTGTTTTTT. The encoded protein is CASSTTTGSFGEKLFF.

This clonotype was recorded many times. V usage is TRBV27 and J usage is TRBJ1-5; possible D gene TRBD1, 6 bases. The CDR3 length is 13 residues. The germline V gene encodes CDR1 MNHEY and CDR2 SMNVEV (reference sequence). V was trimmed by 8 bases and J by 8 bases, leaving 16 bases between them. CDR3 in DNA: TGTGCCAGCCCGACAGGCCCAGATGAGCCCCAGCATTTT. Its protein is CASPTGPDEPQHF.

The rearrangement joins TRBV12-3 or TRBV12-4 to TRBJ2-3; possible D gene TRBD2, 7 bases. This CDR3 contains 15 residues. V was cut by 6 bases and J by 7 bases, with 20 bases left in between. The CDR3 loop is CASSVPGGAGNTQYF. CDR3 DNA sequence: TGTGCCAGCAGCGTACCGGGGGGCGCAGGCAATACGCAGTATTTT.